This entry concerns a single T cell receptor (beta chain). This record comes from a study of blood T cell repertoires in COVID-19. In the study's own analysis: Amplified reference gene primers provided the basis for estimating nucleated cell counts. The protocol was immunoSEQ multiplex PCR, while the TCRdb copy is restricted to in-frame clones and leaves out a portion. V, J and clone size are those of that table, while D and trimming were read from the DNA. The sample records about 45,000 clones, about 89% being singletons. Sequencing was carried out using peripheral blood. The receptor's source is a human donor in a cohort sampled during active COVID-19.

CDR3 protein: CAWSVGQGRDTIYF. The CDR3 DNA is TGTGCCTGGAGTGTGGGACAGGGGAGGGACACCATATATTTT. The chain combines TRBV30 with TRBJ1-3; TRBD1 matches at 10 bases. Looked up from germline, CDR1 is GTSNPN and CDR2 is SVGIG (reference sequence). CDR3 length: 14 residues. The V gene end was trimmed by 0 bases and the J gene end by 8 bases; junction bases not matched to a gene: 4. The entire variable domain, with the rest obtained from reference TRBV30 and TRBJ1-3, is as follows: SQTIHQWPATLVQPVGSPLSLECTVEGTSNPNLYWYRQAAGRGLQLLFYSVGIGQISSEVPQNLSASRPQDRQFILSSKKLLLSDSGFYLCAWSVGQGRDTIYFGEGSWLTVV.